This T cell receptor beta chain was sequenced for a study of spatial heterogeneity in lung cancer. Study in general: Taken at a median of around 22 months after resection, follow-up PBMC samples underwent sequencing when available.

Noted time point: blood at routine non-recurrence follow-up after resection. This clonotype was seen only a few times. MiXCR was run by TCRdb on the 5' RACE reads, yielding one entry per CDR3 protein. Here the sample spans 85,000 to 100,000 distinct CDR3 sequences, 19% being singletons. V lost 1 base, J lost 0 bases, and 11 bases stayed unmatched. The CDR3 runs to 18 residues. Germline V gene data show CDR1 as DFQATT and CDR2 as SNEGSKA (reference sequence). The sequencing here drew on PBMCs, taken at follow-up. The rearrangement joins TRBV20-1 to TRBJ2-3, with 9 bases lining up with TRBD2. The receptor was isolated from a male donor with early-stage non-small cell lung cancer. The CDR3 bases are TGCAGTGCTAGAGGTATCACTAGCGGGCAGACTAGCACAGATACGCAGTATTTT. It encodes CSARGITSGQTSTDTQYF.